These 14 T cell receptor beta chains came from one sample sequenced in a study of CD8 T cells in Susac syndrome. Roughly 0.45 to 1 ug RNA was reverse transcribed with random hexamers. MiXCR, applied by TCRdb to the immunoSEQ multiplex PCR reads, yields one record per CDR3 protein. This sample carries about 50,000 distinct CDR3 sequences, roughly 93% of them seen once, and the ten largest clones take roughly 0.5%. The specimen sequenced was CD8+ T cells from PBMCs. Source of these receptors: a human donor with multiple sclerosis.

The chain employs TRBV4-1 and TRBJ1-5, with 10 bases matching TRBD1. This CDR3 region has 16 residues. CDR1 and CDR2 from the germline V gene are MGHRA and YSYEKL. The junction had 5 bases not matched to a gene; V was cut back by 1 base and J by 5 bases. The CDR3 sequence is CASSQAPGQGYQPQHF. CDR3 DNA sequence: TGCGCCAGCAGCCAAGCACCGGGACAGGGGTATCAGCCCCAGCATTTT.

The CDR3, as DNA: TGTGCCAGCACCCCGTCAGGGGAGGGGTCCTACAATGAGCAGTTCTTC. It codes for CASTPSGEGSYNEQFF. V gene TRBV28 combines with J gene TRBJ2-1, with D possibly matching TRBD2 (7 bases). The V end was cut by 7 bases, the J end by 1 base, with 17 bases between. The germline V gene has CDR1 MDHEN and CDR2 SYDVKM. The CDR3 totals 16 residues.

The rearrangement joins TRBV5-6 to TRBJ2-1; 9 nucleotides match TRBD1. The ends lost 4 bases at V and 0 bases at J; junction bases unmatched: 2. Germline values: CDR1 SGHDT, CDR2 YYEEEE. The CDR3 runs 15 residues. Written as DNA, the CDR3 is TGTGCCAGCAGCCGGGACAGGGTCTCCTACAATGAGCAGTTCTTC. This gives the protein CASSRDRVSYNEQFF.

This sequence joins TRBV27 and TRBJ2-7; 8 positions agree with TRBD1. The V gene end was trimmed by 3 bases and the J gene end by 4 bases; junction bases not matched to a gene: 8. The CDR3 contains 15 residues. Germline CDR1 reads MNHEY; CDR2 reads SMNVEV (reference sequence). In nucleotides, the CDR3 is TGTGCCAGCAGTTTTGTGCAGGGGGCGGGGTACGAGCAGTACTTC. The encoded protein is CASSFVQGAGYEQYF.

The chain links TRBV5-6 to TRBJ2-3; possible D gene TRBD1, 5 bases. The CDR3 has 16 residues. Between the trimmed V and J ends, which lost 1 base and 0 bases, there was a span of 12 bases. Germline loops: CDR1 SGHDT, CDR2 YYEEEE. For the CDR3, the DNA is TGTGCCAGCAGCTTGAATTTGGACACTAGCACAGATACGCAGTATTTT. This sequence encodes CASSLNLDTSTDTQYF.

V usage is TRBV29-1 and J usage is TRBJ1-5; D remains ambiguous. The V end lost 4 bases, the J end lost 7 bases, and 14 bases lay between the germline ends. CDR1 SQVTM and CDR2 ANQGSEA come from the germline V gene. The CDR3 contains 13 residues. Here the CDR3 reads CSVGIGWVQPQHF. In DNA form, the CDR3 reads TGCAGCGTTGGGATTGGCTGGGTGCAGCCCCAGCATTTT.

The chain joins TRBV13 to TRBJ1-2; a weak D match, TRBD1 (5 bases). CDR3 length equals 14 residues. Germline loops: CDR1 PRHDT, CDR2 FYEKMQ (reference sequence). V was clipped by 0 bases and J by 2 bases, with 7 bases between them. The CDR3 reads CASSLGGANYGYTF. The CDR3 DNA follows: TGTGCCAGCAGCTTAGGAGGGGCCAACTATGGCTACACCTTC. Filled out from reference TRBV13 and TRBJ1-2, the complete variable domain reads AAGVIQSPRHLIKEKRETATLKCYPIPRHDTVYWYQQGPGQDPQFLISFYEKMQSDKGSIPDRFSAQQFSDYHSELNMSSLELGDSALYFCASSLGGANYGYTFGSGTRLTVV.

This clonotype was detected a few times. The gene calls are TRBV25-1 and TRBJ2-7, with 9 bases that match TRBD1. V shed 4 bases, J shed 4 bases, and the junction held 8 bases outside the gene matches. The CDR3 has 15 residues. CDR1 is MGHDK and CDR2 is SYGVNS in the germline V gene. The CDR3 nucleotides read TGTGCCAGCAGTGCTTCCTCTGGGACAGGGTACGAGCAGTACTTC. Amino acids: CASSASSGTGYEQYF.

The chain combines TRBV5-6 with TRBJ2-7, with 7 positions matching TRBD1. The trim removed 8 bases at V and 2 bases at J, leaving 4 bases unmatched. CDR1 is SGHDT, CDR2 YYEEEE, per germline. CDR3 length: 12 amino acids. The DNA for the CDR3 is TGTGCCAGTGCCGGGACAGCCTACGAGCAGTACTTC. Encoded protein: CASAGTAYEQYF.

The V gene is TRBV7-8, the J gene TRBJ2-2; D ambiguous. Trimming pared 3 bases from V and 2 bases from J, leaving 13 bases between. This CDR3 has 16 amino acids. The germline V gene encodes CDR1 SGHVS and CDR2 FQNEAQ. The chain's CDR3 is CASSLSRHSNTGELFF. The CDR3 DNA follows: TGTGCCAGCAGCTTGTCCCGGCACAGCAACACCGGGGAGCTGTTTTTT.

The chain joins TRBV6-5 to TRBJ1-1, with D uncertain. The germline CDR1 and CDR2 sequences are MNHEY and SVGAGI. CDR3 length equals 12 residues. Trimming stripped 0 bases from V and 11 bases from J, with 10 bases between. CDR3 nucleotide sequence: TGTGCCAGCAGTTACTCGGGGAAGAGGGCTTTCTTT. This sequence encodes CASSYSGKRAFF.

The rearrangement links TRBV4-3 to TRBJ1-5; TRBD1 might be the D (6 bases). V was cut by 0 bases and J by 4 bases, with 10 bases left in between. The CDR3 totals 15 residues. The germline V gene has CDR1 LGHNA and CDR2 YSLEER. The CDR3 sequence: CASSQEWTENQPQHF. CDR3 bases: TGCGCCAGCAGCCAAGAATGGACAGAAAATCAGCCCCAGCATTTT.

The chain has TRBV6-1 and TRBJ1-2; TRBD1 agrees at 7 bases. J gave up 7 bases and V 6 bases, and 5 bases lay outside the gene matches. The germline CDR1 and CDR2 sequences are MNHNS and SASEGT. There are 12 residues in the CDR3. The CDR3 DNA is TGTGCCAGCAGGACAGGGAGTGGTGGCTACACCTTC. As protein: CASRTGSGGYTF.

V usage is TRBV5-4 and J usage is TRBJ2-4, with D unclear. The V and J ends lost 4 bases and 0 bases respectively, with 5 bases between them. Germline V gene sequence: CDR1 SGHNT, CDR2 YYREEE (reference sequence). This CDR3 is built from 13 residues. The CDR3: CASSGIAKNIQYF. For the CDR3, the DNA is TGTGCCAGCAGCGGAATAGCCAAAAACATTCAGTACTTC.